This record concerns one T cell receptor beta chain sequence. This entry is derived from a study of blood T cell repertoires in COVID-19. Study-level information: Samples taken during acute and convalescent COVID-19 were collected in the United States, Italy and Spain. PBMCs, B-cell-depleted T cells, or T cells provided the cDNA or gDNA that made up the material.

CDR1 SGHVS and CDR2 FNYEAQ come from the germline V gene. The V and J ends lost 0 bases and 4 bases respectively, with 15 bases between them. This CDR3 has 16 amino acids. Under the authors' procedure: How many nucleated cells were present was estimated from reference gene primer amplification. Here immunoSEQ multiplex PCR was the method, and the copy in TCRdb shows in-frame clones only, minus some. D and trimming come from the DNA, and the V and J calls and clone size come from that table. The sample lists 95,000 to 150,000 clones, approximately 82% seen once, with about 5.4% in the top ten. V is TRBV7-6 and J is TRBJ1-2, with D perhaps matching TRBD1 (5 bases). Material: peripheral blood. This receptor was obtained from an elderly man with active or convalescent COVID-19. In DNA, the CDR3 is TGTGCCAGCAGCTTAGCCCCGACAGAGCCGAGCTATGGCTACACCTTC. Its translation is CASSLAPTEPSYGYTF. Full variable domain (missing parts from reference TRBV7-6 and TRBJ1-2): GAGVSQSPRYKVTKRGQDVALRCDPISGHVSLYWYRQALGQGPEFLTYFNYEAQQDKSGLPNDRFSAERPEGSISTLTIQRTEQRDSAMYRCASSLAPTEPSYGYTFGSGTRLTVV.